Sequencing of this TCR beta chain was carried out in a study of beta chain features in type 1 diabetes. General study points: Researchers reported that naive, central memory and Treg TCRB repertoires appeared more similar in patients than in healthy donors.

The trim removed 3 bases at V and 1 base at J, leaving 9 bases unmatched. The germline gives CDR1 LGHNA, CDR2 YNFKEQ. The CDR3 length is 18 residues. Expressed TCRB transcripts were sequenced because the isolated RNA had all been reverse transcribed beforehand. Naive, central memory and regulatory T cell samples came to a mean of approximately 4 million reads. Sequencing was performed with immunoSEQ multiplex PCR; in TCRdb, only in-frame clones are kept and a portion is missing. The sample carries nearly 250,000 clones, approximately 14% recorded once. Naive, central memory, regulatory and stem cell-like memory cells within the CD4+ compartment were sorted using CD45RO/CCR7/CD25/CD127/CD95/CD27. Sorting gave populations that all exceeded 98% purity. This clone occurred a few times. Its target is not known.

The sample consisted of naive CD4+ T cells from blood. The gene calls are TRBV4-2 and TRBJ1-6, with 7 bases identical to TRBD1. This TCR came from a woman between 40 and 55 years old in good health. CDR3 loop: CASSQAFDRESYNSPLHF. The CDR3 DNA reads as TGTGCCAGCAGCCAGGCCTTTGACAGGGAGTCCTATAATTCACCCCTCCACTTT.